This T cell receptor beta chain was retrieved from a study of blood T cell repertoires in COVID-19. Study-level background: Nucleic acid was either cDNA or gDNA, and it came from T cells, B-cell-depleted T cells, or PBMCs.

Assay: immunoSEQ multiplex PCR; the TCRdb copy retains only in-frame clones and omits some. The sample holds about 18,000 clones; about 87% are singletons and the top ten take around 5%. Each recovered donor of Cohort 3 presented with two negative PCRs, clearance, or symptom resolution. The CDR3 spans 14 residues. The germline V gene has CDR1 MNHEY and CDR2 SVGEGT. Trimming shortened V by 5 bases and J by 2 bases, and 10 bases separated the two germline ends. V is TRBV6-2 or TRBV6-3 and J is TRBJ1-3; D not resolved. The sample comprised PBMCs or T cells enriched from blood (not recorded which). The sequence was collected from a woman in her twenties or thirties who had recovered from COVID-19. The DNA of the CDR3 is TGTGCCAGCAGTCGAGGGTCCCCTGGAAACACCATATATTTT. Amino acids: CASSRGSPGNTIYF.